This T cell receptor beta chain was identified during a study of beta chain features in type 1 diabetes. Study-level findings and limits: When Type 1 diabetes patients were examined, their TCRB CDR3s proved moderately but significantly shorter in all four CD4+ subsets.

Note on this clone: What it recognizes is unknown.

From germline, CDR1 is SGHRS and CDR2 YFSETQ. Trimming left V 1 base short and J 4 bases short, with 11 bases between. CDR3 size: 15 residues. The whole isolated RNA underwent reverse transcription, so sequencing captured expressed TCRB transcripts. Assay used: immunoSEQ multiplex PCR; TCRdb lists only in-frame clones, some missing. The table has 95,000 to 150,000 clones, about 16% seen once. This chain links TRBV5-1 with TRBJ2-2; no firm D call. Sequencing used central memory CD4+ T cells from blood. The receptor comes from a man younger than 40 with type 1 diabetes. Written as DNA, the CDR3 is TGCGCCAGCAGCTTGCAGCAGCCGGGCACCGGGGAGCTGTTTTTT. It translates to CASSLQQPGTGELFF.